This TCR beta chain was recorded in a study of OX40 agonist ivuxolimab in advanced cancers. The overall study: In this cohort, patients received ivuxolimab, an agonistic anti-OX40 (CD134) antibody.

V shed 1 base and J shed 0 bases, with 9 bases lying between them. Germline V gene lookup returns CDR1 ENHRY and CDR2 SYGVKD. There are 15 residues in the CDR3. Clones were read by immunoSEQ multiplex PCR, and TCRdb kept only the in-frame ones, dropping some. Among tens of thousands of clones listed, around nine tenths were seen once. This specimen was CD4+ or CD8+ T cells sorted from blood, taken in a trial of the OX40 agonist ivuxolimab. V is TRBV10-3 and J is TRBJ1-1, with D perhaps matching TRBD1 (6 bases). This receptor was identified in an adult with an advanced solid tumor such as melanoma, head and neck, liver or kidney cancer. The CDR3 protein is CAISEYRELNTEAFF. The CDR3 DNA reads TGTGCCATCAGTGAGTACAGGGAATTGAACACTGAAGCTTTCTTT.